Shown below are 14 T cell receptor beta chains from a single sample sequenced in a study of blood T cell repertoires in COVID-19. Sequenced by immunoSEQ multiplex PCR; TCRdb stores in-frame clones only, minus some. The repertoire holds about 110,000 clones, with roughly 85% as singletons. What was sequenced was peripheral blood. Receptors were obtained from a woman between 55 and 75 years old with acute or convalescent COVID-19.

This chain uses TRBV7-2 with TRBJ2-7; 10 positions match TRBD2. The CDR3 is made up of 15 amino acids. Germline CDR1 SGHTA, CDR2 FQGNSA. J was trimmed by 4 bases and V by 4 bases; bases with no gene match: 7. The CDR3 reads CASSSAGTSVYEQYF. The CDR3 bases are TGTGCCAGCAGCTCCGCCGGGACTAGCGTTTACGAGCAGTACTTC.

V and J are TRBV5-4 and TRBJ2-7; 12 bases align to TRBD1. The CDR3 length is 15 residues. The V gene end was trimmed by 1 base and the J gene end by 6 bases; junction bases not matched to a gene: 5. Germline CDR1 SGHNT, CDR2 YYREEE (reference sequence). The CDR3 reads CASSLTGTGGLEQYF. In DNA, the CDR3 is TGTGCCAGCAGCTTGACCGGGACAGGGGGCCTCGAGCAGTACTTC.

This clone was observed a single time. The chain carries TRBV27 and TRBJ2-7; 8 bases agree with TRBD1. Germline-derived CDR1 and CDR2 are MNHEY and SMNVEV (reference sequence). This CDR3 spans 14 amino acids. The ends lost 5 bases at V and 6 bases at J; junction bases unmatched: 9. The CDR3 sequence is CASSPGTGVGEQYF. CDR3 coding DNA: TGTGCCAGCAGTCCCGGGACAGGAGTAGGCGAGCAGTACTTC.

This chain links TRBV30 with TRBJ2-3; 10 bases are a match to TRBD2. Germline CDR1 reads GTSNPN; CDR2 reads SVGIG (reference sequence). The CDR3 covers 14 residues. Trimming removed 8 bases from V and 3 bases from J; junction bases left unmatched: 8. The CDR3 is CALRPAGGTDTQYF. CDR3 DNA: TGTGCCCTAAGGCCAGCGGGAGGGACAGATACGCAGTATTTT.

The chain has TRBV15 and TRBJ1-3; D is unresolved. CDR1 is LNHNV and CDR2 is YYDKDF in the germline V gene (reference sequence). With 0 bases removed from V and 15 bases from J, the gap between germline ends came to 12 bases. This CDR3 contains 12 residues. CDR3 sequence reads: CATSREATRRYF. CDR3 sequence (DNA): TGTGCCACCAGCAGAGAGGCTACGAGGAGATATTTT.

The V call is TRBV30, the J call TRBJ2-7; a weak D match, TRBD2 (5 bases). Looked up from germline, CDR1 is GTSNPN and CDR2 is SVGIG (reference sequence). V gave up 5 bases and J gave up 5 bases, with 25 bases separating them. The length of the CDR3 is 16 residues. The CDR3 nucleotides are TGTGCCTGGGACCGGGGTCCGGGATCCTCCCCACACGAGCAGTACTTC. Its protein is CAWDRGPGSSPHEQYF.

The rearrangement uses TRBV18 and TRBJ2-1; the match to TRBD2 covers 8 bases. Trimming removed 8 bases from V and 5 bases from J; junction bases left unmatched: 14. CDR3 length: 16 residues. The germline V gene has CDR1 KGHSH and CDR2 LQKENI. The CDR3 DNA reads TGTGCCAGCACTCAGATATCCAGCGGGGGTAACAATGAGCAGTTCTTC. As protein: CASTQISSGGNNEQFF.

This clone appeared a single time. The gene calls are TRBV5-1 and TRBJ2-1, with 11 bases identical to TRBD2. Germline assignment: CDR1 SGHRS and CDR2 YFSETQ. The V gene end was trimmed by 5 bases and the J gene end by 9 bases; junction bases not matched to a gene: 16. CDR3 size: 17 residues. CDR3: CASSFITGTSGLSEQFF. The CDR3 DNA reads TGCGCCAGCAGTTTCATTACCGGGACTAGCGGCTTAAGTGAGCAGTTCTTC.

The V call is TRBV7-9, the J call TRBJ2-1; tentative D call: TRBD1 (6 bases). CDR3 length: 11 residues. Germline assignment: CDR1 SEHNR and CDR2 FQNEAQ (reference sequence). V lost 4 bases to trimming and J lost 9 bases, with 7 bases between them. DNA for the CDR3: TGTGCCAGCAGCTGGACAGTTGAGCAGTTCTTC. This sequence encodes CASSWTVEQFF.

The V and J genes are TRBV7-2 and TRBJ2-3; D is perhaps TRBD2 (5 bases). The CDR3 extends over 13 amino acids. Trimming pared 0 bases from V and 7 bases from J, leaving 8 bases between. Germline V gene data show CDR1 as SGHTA and CDR2 as FQGNSA. The CDR3 DNA reads TGTGCCAGCAGCTTAGCGACGGGGAATACGCAGTATTTT. Its protein is CASSLATGNTQYF.

The rearrangement joins TRBV5-1 to TRBJ2-7; TRBD2 aligns across 10 bases. With V trimmed by 4 bases and J by 7 bases, 11 bases remained unmatched. The V gene's germline CDR1 is SGHRS and CDR2 YFSETQ. The CDR3 is 15 residues long. Here the CDR3 reads CASSATSGASSEQYF. CDR3 nucleotide sequence: TGCGCCAGCAGCGCTACTAGCGGGGCTAGTTCGGAGCAGTACTTC.

The rearrangement uses TRBV9 and TRBJ1-5; D unclear. The CDR3 extends over 14 amino acids. V lost 2 bases and J 2 bases, leaving 8 bases between the germline ends. Per the germline V gene, CDR1 is SGDLS and CDR2 is YYNGEE. The CDR3: CASSVGVGNQPQHF. DNA of the CDR3: TGTGCCAGCAGCGTGGGAGTCGGCAATCAGCCCCAGCATTTT.

Worth noting for this clone: The junction shows a germline mismatch at one end, possibly a read error. V gene TRBV7-7 combines with J gene TRBJ2-7, with TRBD1 identical over 8 bases. CDR1 and CDR2 from the germline V gene are SSHAT and FNYEAQ (reference sequence). The CDR3 has 14 residues. This CDR3 reads CASSPAGTGYEQYF. As DNA, the CDR3 is TGTGCTAGCAGCCCCGCCGGGACAGGCTACGAGCAGTACTTC.

This chain joins TRBV7-6 and TRBJ1-4, with 9 bases lining up with TRBD1. This CDR3 contains 15 residues. CDR1 and CDR2 (germline): SGHVS, FNYEAQ. Trimming cost V 0 bases and J 5 bases; bases outside gene matches: 1. The DNA of the CDR3 is TGTGCCAGCAGCTTAGCCGGGACAGGGAATGAAAAACTGTTTTTT. Its translation: CASSLAGTGNEKLFF.